One and the same sample provided the 7 T cell receptor beta chains below, sequenced in a study of blood T cell repertoires in COVID-19. Data came from immunoSEQ multiplex PCR; TCRdb stores just in-frame clones and leaves some out. The sample lists some 270,000 clones, around 83% seen once, with approximately 6.6% in the top ten. The source material was PBMCs or T cells enriched from blood (not recorded which). The receptors were sampled from a woman between 50 and 59 years old who had been exposed to COVID-19.

V usage is TRBV4-2 and J usage is TRBJ1-3; D is possibly TRBD1 (6 bases). Between the trimmed V and J ends, which lost 0 bases and 0 bases, there was a span of 9 bases. The CDR3 length is 16 residues. Germline V gene lookup returns CDR1 LGHNA and CDR2 YNFKEQ. CDR3 amino acids: CASSQEDSGSGNTIYF. The CDR3 coding sequence is TGTGCCAGCAGCCAAGAGGACAGTGGCTCTGGAAACACCATATATTTT.

The chain couples TRBV28 to TRBJ1-2, with D unclear. Germline-derived CDR1 and CDR2 are MDHEN and SYDVKM. Trimming left V 5 bases short and J 4 bases short, with 14 bases between. The CDR3 covers 14 residues. The chain's CDR3 is CASSRPPGTYGYTF. The CDR3 region has the DNA TGTGCCAGCAGTCGCCCCCCGGGAACCTATGGCTACACCTTC.

The table lists this clone with a count of one. V is TRBV5-4 and J is TRBJ2-7; TRBD1 agrees at 9 bases. J was trimmed by 6 bases and V by 2 bases; bases with no gene match: 3. Germline CDR1 and CDR2: SGHNT and YYREEE (reference sequence). The CDR3 is 13 residues long. The CDR3 protein is CASSLGTGLEQYF. For the CDR3, the DNA is TGTGCCAGCAGCTTAGGGACAGGGCTCGAGCAGTACTTC.

This clone was recorded only once. The V and J genes are TRBV6-5 and TRBJ1-1; weak D call: TRBD1 (5 bases). The CDR3 is 13 amino acids. Germline values: CDR1 MNHEY, CDR2 SVGAGI. The V and J ends lost 6 bases and 1 base respectively, with 9 bases between them. CDR3 bases: TGTGCCAGCAGGACCCAGGGGAACACTGAAGCTTTCTTT. Its translation is CASRTQGNTEAFF.

The V and J genes are TRBV5-4 and TRBJ2-1; 12 bases agree with TRBD2. The V gene end was trimmed by 5 bases and the J gene end by 7 bases; junction bases not matched to a gene: 4. CDR1 is SGHNT and CDR2 is YYREEE in the germline V gene (reference sequence). This CDR3 spans 14 amino acids. CDR3 amino acids: CASSLGLAGNEQFF. CDR3 coding DNA: TGTGCCAGCAGTCTCGGACTAGCGGGGAATGAGCAGTTCTTC.

The chain links TRBV4-1 to TRBJ2-3, with TRBD1 matching over 10 bases. Germline loops: CDR1 MGHRA, CDR2 YSYEKL. This CDR3 is built from 16 residues. J gave up 5 bases and V 4 bases, and 9 bases lay outside the gene matches. The CDR3 nucleotides are TGCGCCAGCAGCCCCTCACAAGGACAGGGGGGAGATACGCAGTATTTT. Amino acids: CASSPSQGQGGDTQYF.

The chain is built from TRBV6-5 and TRBJ2-2, with TRBD1 matching 9 bases. V shed 5 bases and J 6 bases; nucleotides not matched to a gene: 7. Germline loops: CDR1 MNHEY, CDR2 SVGAGI. The CDR3 has 15 residues. CDR3 DNA: TGTGCCAGCAGTACCGGGACAGGGTGGGCCGGGGAGCTGTTTTTT. Translating gives CASSTGTGWAGELFF.